This T cell receptor (beta chain) was profiled in a study of T cells in Graves' hyperthyroidism and ophthalmopathy. Study as a whole: Peripheral blood was acquired at first diagnosis, ahead of any therapy whatsoever.

Absence of ophthalmopathy progression within 18 months defined stable Graves' hyperthyroidism. CDR3 length equals 13 residues. The germline V gene has CDR1 ENHRY and CDR2 SYGVKD. V was shortened by 4 bases and J by 2 bases, with 3 bases between the two germline ends. Concerning this clonotype itself: Its antigen is currently unknown.

Amplified TCR beta CDR3 regions derived from RNA transcripts. Initially, a first-round RT-PCR of the TCR CDR3 employed the HTBI primer set. TCRdb re-called the multiplex PCR reads with MiXCR, one entry per CDR3 protein. Of 380,000 or so distinct CDR3 sequences listed, 14% are singletons. Points from the study as a whole: Prediction of ophthalmopathy progression came a median approximately 7 months pre-onset. Most thyroid clonotypes expanded above 0.001 were also detected in blood.

The chain couples TRBV10-3 to TRBJ2-6; D gene ambiguous. The receptor was derived from a woman aged 25 to 45 with Graves' hyperthyroidism. Sequenced material: blood. This CDR3 reads CAISGAGANVLTF. As DNA, the CDR3 is TGTGCCATCAGTGGGGCTGGGGCCAACGTCCTGACTTTC.